The clone carrying this TCR beta chain was seen ten or more times. This record belongs to a study of cytotoxic CD8 clonotypes in ibrutinib-treated CLL. Study as a whole: Responses: roughly 25 partial, 2 complete; after median around 70 months, around 15 stayed remitted, roughly 12 progressed. The taking of response samples occurred after a median roughly 11 months of treatment, with a range of 6 to 36.

Method: immunoSEQ multiplex PCR; TCRdb's copy keeps in-frame clones and lacks some. The sample has approximately 300,000 clones, more than 65% seen once. Germline lookup yields CDR1 MNHEY and CDR2 SMNVEV (reference sequence). The CDR3 loop spans 17 amino acids. The trim removed 4 bases at V and 1 base at J, leaving 10 bases unmatched. This specimen consisted of PBMCs, obtained before ibrutinib treatment. The source is a human donor with chronic lymphocytic leukemia. This chain links TRBV27 with TRBJ2-3; 8 bases are a match to TRBD1. The CDR3 spells CASSSSRGTGRTDTQYF. The CDR3 nucleotides read TGTGCCAGCAGTTCCTCTCGGGGGACAGGTCGCACAGATACGCAGTATTTT.